What follows is one T cell receptor (beta chain) and its context. No antigen is known for it. This sample was included in a study of CD8 T cells in ankylosing spondylitis. Study results and limitations: In ankylosing spondylitis patients, matched synovial fluid reportedly showed significant enrichment of disease-linked clones. Disease-linked clones, CD8+, were relatively rare in peripheral blood. Apparently characteristic of ankylosing spondylitis blood was a TCR beta motif (about eight highly homologous variants).

Germline V gene data show CDR1 as DFQATT and CDR2 as SNEGSKA (reference sequence). The trim removed 3 bases at V and 5 bases at J, leaving 2 bases unmatched. The length of the CDR3 is 12 residues. TCRdb re-called the 5' RACE reads through MiXCR, storing one row per CDR3 protein. The sample records about 700,000 distinct CDR3 sequences, around 20% being singletons. The source is a male donor with ankylosing spondylitis. The sequenced material came from blood, either unsorted or a sorted T cell fraction (not recorded which). V and J are TRBV20-1 and TRBJ2-7; 9 bases align to TRBD1. For the CDR3, the DNA is TGCAGTGCTAGTGGGACAGGGAACGAGCAGTACTTC. Its translation is CSASGTGNEQYF.